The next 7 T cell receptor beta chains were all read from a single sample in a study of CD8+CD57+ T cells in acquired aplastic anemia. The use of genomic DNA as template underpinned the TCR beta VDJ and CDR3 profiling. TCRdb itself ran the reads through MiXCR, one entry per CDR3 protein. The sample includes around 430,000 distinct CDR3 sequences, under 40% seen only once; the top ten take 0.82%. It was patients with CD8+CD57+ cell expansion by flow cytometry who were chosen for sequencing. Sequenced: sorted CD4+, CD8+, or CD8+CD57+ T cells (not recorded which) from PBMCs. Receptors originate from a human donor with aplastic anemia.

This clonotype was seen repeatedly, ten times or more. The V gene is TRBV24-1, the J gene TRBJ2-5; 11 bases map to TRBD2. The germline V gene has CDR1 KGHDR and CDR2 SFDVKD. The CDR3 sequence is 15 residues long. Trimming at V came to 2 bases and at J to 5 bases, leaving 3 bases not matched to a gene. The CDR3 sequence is CATSDSRTSGETQYF. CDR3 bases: TGTGCCACCAGTGATTCCCGGACTAGCGGGGAGACCCAGTACTTC.

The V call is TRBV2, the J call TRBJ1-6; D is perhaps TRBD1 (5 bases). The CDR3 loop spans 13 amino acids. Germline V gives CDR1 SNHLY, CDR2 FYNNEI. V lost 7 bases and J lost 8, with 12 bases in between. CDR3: CASIREVDSPLHF. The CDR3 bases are TGTGCCAGCATCAGGGAAGTGGATTCACCCCTCCACTTT.

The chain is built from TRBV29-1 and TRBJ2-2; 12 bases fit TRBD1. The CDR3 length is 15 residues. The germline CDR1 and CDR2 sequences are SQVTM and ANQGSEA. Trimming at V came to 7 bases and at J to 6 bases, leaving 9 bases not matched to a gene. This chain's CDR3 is CSARTGTGGPGELFF. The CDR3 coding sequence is TGCAGCGCGAGAACCGGGACAGGGGGCCCCGGGGAGCTGTTTTTT.

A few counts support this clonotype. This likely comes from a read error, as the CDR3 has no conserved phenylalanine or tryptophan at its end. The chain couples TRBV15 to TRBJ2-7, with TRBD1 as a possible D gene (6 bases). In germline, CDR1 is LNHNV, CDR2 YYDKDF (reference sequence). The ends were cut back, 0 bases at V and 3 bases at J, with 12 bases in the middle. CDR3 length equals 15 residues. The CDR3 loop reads CATSRDPGDHYEQYL. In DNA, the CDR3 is TGTGCCACCAGCAGAGATCCAGGGGACCACTACGAGCAGTACCTC.

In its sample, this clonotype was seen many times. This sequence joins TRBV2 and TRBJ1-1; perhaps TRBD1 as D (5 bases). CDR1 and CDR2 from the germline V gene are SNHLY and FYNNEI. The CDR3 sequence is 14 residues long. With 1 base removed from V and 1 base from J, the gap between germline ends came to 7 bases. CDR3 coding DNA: TGTGCCAGCAGTGAAGAGACAGCGAACACTGAAGCTTTCTTT. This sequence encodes CASSEETANTEAFF. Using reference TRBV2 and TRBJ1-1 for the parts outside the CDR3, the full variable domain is EPEVTQTPSHQVTQMGQEVILRCVPISNHLYFYWYRQILGQKVEFLVSFYNNEISEKSEIFDDQFSVERPDGSNFTLKIRSTKLEDSAMYFCASSEETANTEAFFGQGTRLTVV.

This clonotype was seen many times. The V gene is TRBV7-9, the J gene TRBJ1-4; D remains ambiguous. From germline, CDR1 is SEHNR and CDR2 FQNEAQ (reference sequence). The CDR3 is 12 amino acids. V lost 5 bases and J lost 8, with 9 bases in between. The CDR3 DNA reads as TGTGCCAGCAGCAGGAGGAGAGAAAAACTGTTTTTT. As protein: CASSRRREKLFF.

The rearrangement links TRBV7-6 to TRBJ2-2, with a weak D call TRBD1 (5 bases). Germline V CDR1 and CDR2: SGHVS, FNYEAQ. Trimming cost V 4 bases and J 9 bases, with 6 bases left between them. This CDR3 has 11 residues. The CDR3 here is CASSSDRELFF. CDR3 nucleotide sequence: TGTGCCAGCAGCTCGGACAGGGAGCTGTTTTTT.